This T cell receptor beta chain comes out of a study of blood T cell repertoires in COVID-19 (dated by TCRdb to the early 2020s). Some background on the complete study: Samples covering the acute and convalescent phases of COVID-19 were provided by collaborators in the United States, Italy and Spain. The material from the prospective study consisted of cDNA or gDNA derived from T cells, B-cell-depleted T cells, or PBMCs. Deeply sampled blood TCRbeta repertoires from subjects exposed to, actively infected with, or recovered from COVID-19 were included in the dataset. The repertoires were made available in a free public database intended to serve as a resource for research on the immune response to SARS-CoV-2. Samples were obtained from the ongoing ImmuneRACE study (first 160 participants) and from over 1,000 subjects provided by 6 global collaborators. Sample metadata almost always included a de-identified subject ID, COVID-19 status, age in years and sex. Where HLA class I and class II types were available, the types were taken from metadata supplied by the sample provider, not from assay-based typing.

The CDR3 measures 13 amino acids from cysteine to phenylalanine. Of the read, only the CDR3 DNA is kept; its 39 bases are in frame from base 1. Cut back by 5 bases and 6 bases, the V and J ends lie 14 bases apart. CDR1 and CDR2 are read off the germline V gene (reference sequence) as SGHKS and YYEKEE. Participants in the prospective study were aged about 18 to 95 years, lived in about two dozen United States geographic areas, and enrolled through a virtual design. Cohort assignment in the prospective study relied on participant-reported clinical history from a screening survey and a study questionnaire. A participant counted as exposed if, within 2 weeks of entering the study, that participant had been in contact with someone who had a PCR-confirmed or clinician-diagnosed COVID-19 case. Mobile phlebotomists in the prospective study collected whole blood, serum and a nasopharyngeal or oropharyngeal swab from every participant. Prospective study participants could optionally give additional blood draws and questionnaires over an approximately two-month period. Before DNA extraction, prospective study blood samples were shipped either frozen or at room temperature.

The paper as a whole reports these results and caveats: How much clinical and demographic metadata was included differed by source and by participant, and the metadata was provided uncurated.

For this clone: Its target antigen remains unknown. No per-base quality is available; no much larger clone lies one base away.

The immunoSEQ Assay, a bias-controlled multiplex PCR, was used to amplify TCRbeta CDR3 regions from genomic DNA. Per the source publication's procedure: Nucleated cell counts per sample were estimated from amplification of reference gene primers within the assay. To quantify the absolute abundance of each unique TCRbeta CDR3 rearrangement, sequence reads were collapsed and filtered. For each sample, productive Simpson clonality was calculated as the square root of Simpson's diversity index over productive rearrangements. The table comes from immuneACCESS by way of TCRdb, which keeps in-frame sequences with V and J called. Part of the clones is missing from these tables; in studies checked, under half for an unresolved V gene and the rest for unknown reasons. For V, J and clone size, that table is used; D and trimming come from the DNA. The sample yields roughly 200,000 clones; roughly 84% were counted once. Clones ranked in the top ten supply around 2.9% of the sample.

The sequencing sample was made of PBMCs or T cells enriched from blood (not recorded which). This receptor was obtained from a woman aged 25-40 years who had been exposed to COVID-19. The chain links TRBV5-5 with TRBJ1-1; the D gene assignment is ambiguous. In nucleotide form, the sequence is TGTGCCAGCAGACATCGGGAGGGCCCTGAAGCTTTCTTT. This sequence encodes CASRHREGPEAFF.